These T cell receptor beta chains were read from a single sample in a study of human T cells and chemical hapten exposure. MiXCR, run by TCRdb on the RACE reads, gives a single entry per CDR3 protein. The sample records roughly 40,000 distinct CDR3 sequences, around an eighth being singletons. The sequenced sample was whole blood, obtained in connection with sensitization to the hapten diphenylcyclopropenone (DPC). The receptors were sampled from a woman aged 30 to 39 with alopecia areata. Some clones in this sample may be carry-over from other donors' samples. Each CDR3 is given with its conserved first and last residue. D genes are given only for firm matches. Where a row states a size, it is once, few, many or the class of an expanded clone; other rows omit it.

J gene	clone size	D gene	V gene	CDR3 protein	CDR3 DNA
TRBJ2-7	many	TRBD2	TRBV20-1	CSASYSGTYEQYF	TGCAGTGCTAGTTATAGCGGGACCTACGAGCAGTACTTC
TRBJ2-5	NA	NA	TRBV12-3/TRBV12-4	CASSSGDYQETQYF	TGTGCCAGCAGTTCCGGGGACTACCAAGAGACCCAGTACTTC
TRBJ1-5	many	NA	TRBV28	CASSFMGFLQPQHF	TGTGCCAGCAGCTTCATGGGGTTTCTCCAGCCCCAGCATTTT
TRBJ1-3	NA	NA	TRBV12-2	CASRLPGYTIYF	TGTGCAAGTCGCTTACCAGGTTACACCATATATTTT
TRBJ2-1	medium-sized	TRBD2	TRBV7-6	CASSLGGSGGGEQFF	TGTGCCAGCAGTCTCGGCGGTAGCGGGGGCGGTGAGCAGTTCTTC
TRBJ2-4	many	NA	TRBV11-2	CASRDLAKNIQYF	TGTGCCAGCAGGGACTTAGCCAAAAACATTCAGTACTTC
TRBJ1-3	medium-sized	NA	TRBV6-6	CASSYPGDRGNTIYF	TGTGCCAGCAGTTACCCGGGGGACCGGGGAAACACCATATATTTT
TRBJ2-3	few	NA	TRBV29-1	CSYGEGGTDTQYF	TGCAGCTATGGGGAAGGAGGCACAGATACGCAGTATTTT
TRBJ2-2	NA	NA	TRBV28	CASRPTGRGTGELFF	TGTGCCAGCAGGCCAACAGGGAGGGGGACCGGGGAGCTGTTTTTT
TRBJ2-1	few	NA	TRBV7-3	CASSLAGNPSSYNEQFF	TGTGCCAGCAGCTTAGCTGGCAACCCAAGCTCCTACAATGAGCAGTTCTTC
TRBJ2-6	NA	NA	TRBV7-6	CASSFGGGANVLTF	TGTGCCAGCAGCTTTGGGGGAGGGGCCAACGTCCTGACTTTC
TRBJ2-4	NA	NA	TRBV12-3/TRBV12-4	CASSLRQGTPKNIQYF	TGTGCCAGCAGTTTAAGGCAGGGGACGCCCAAAAACATTCAGTACTTC
TRBJ1-1	many	NA	TRBV5-4	CASSLNTEAFF	TGTGCCAGCAGCCTTAACACTGAAGCTTTCTTT
TRBJ1-2	NA	TRBD1	TRBV20-1	CSARDGTGDYGYTF	TGCAGTGCTAGAGATGGTACAGGGGACTATGGCTACACCTTC
TRBJ2-1	NA	NA	TRBV11-2	CASSLEVSGEQFF	TGTGCCAGCAGCTTAGAGGTTAGTGGTGAGCAGTTCTTC
TRBJ2-1	NA	NA	TRBV24-1	CATSDSPWRTHGEQFF	TGTGCCACCAGTGATTCCCCCTGGCGGACACACGGTGAGCAGTTCTTC
TRBJ1-5	NA	NA	TRBV2	CASSAGPPNQPQHF	TGTGCCAGCAGTGCCGGGCCCCCTAATCAGCCCCAGCATTTT
TRBJ1-1	NA	NA	TRBV29-1	CSVPDPVDTEAFF	TGCAGCGTTCCAGATCCGGTGGACACTGAAGCTTTCTTT
TRBJ1-5	few	TRBD1	TRBV18	CASSAGTGEWEPQHF	TGTGCCAGCTCAGCCGGGACAGGGGAGTGGGAGCCCCAGCATTTT